This T cell receptor beta chain was identified in a study of cytotoxic CD8 clonotypes in ibrutinib-treated CLL. Produced via immunoSEQ multiplex PCR; TCRdb's table is partial and in-frame only. Of 35,000 to 45,000 clones listed, approximately 48% were seen once; the top ten hold approximately 17%. The material sequenced was PBMCs, taken before ibrutinib treatment. This TCR came from a human donor with chronic lymphocytic leukemia.

CDR3 loop: CASSLTSDSPLHF. CDR3 DNA: TGTGCCAGCAGTTTGACAAGCGACTCACCCCTCCACTTT. This sequence joins TRBV27 and TRBJ1-6, with D uncertain. The germline gives CDR1 MNHEY, CDR2 SMNVEV (reference sequence). The CDR3 runs 13 residues. The germline V and J ends were trimmed by 3 bases and 10 bases, with 10 bases remaining between them.